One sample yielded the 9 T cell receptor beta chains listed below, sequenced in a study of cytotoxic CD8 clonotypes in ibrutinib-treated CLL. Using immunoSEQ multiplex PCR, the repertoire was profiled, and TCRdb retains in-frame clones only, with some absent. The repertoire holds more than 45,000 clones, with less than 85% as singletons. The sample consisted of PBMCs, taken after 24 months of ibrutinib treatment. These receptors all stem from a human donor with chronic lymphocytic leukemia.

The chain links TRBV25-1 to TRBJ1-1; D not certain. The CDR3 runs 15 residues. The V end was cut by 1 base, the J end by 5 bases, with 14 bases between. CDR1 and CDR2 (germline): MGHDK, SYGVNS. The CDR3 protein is CASSESRAFRTEAFF. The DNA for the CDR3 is TGTGCCAGCAGTGAATCGAGAGCCTTCCGAACTGAAGCTTTCTTT. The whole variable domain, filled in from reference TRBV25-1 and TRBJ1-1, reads EADIYQTPRYLVIGTGKKITLECSQTMGHDKMYWYQQDPGMELHLIHYSYGVNSTEKGDLSSESTVSRIRTEHFPLTLESARPSHTSQYLCASSESRAFRTEAFFGQGTRLTVV.

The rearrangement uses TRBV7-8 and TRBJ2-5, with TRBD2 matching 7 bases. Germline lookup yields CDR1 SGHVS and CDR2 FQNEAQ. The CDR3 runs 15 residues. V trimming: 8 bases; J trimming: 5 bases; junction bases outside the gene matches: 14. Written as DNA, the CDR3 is TGTGCCAGCCGCCCGTCTAGGCGGGAGAGGGAGACCCAGTACTTC. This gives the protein CASRPSRRERETQYF.

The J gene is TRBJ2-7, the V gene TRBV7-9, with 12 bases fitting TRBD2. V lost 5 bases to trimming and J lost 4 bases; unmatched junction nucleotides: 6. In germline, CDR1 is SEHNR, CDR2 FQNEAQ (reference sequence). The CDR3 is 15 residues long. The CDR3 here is CASSPPTSGSYEQYF. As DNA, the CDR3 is TGTGCCAGCAGCCCCCCGACTAGCGGGAGTTACGAGCAGTACTTC.

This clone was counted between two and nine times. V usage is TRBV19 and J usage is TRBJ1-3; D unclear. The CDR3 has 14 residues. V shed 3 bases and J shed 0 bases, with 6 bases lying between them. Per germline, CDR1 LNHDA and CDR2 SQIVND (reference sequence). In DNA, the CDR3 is TGTGCCAGTAGTATTCACGGCTCTGGAAACACCATATATTTT. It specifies CASSIHGSGNTIYF.

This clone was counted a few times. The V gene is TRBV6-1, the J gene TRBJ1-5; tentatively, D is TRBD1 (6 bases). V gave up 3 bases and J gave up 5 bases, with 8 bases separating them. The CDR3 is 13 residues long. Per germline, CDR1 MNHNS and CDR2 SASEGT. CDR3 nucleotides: TGTGCCAGCAGTGAGAGGGGGGATCAGCCCCAGCATTTT. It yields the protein CASSERGDQPQHF.

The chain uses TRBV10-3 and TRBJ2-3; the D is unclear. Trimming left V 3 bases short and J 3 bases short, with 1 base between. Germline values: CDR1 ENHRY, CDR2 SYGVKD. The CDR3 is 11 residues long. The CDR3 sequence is CAISDTDTQYF. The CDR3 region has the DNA TGTGCCATCAGTGATACAGATACGCAGTATTTT.

This chain's CDR3 is CASTFIRSGTQGDTQYF. As DNA, the CDR3 is TGTGCCAGCACCTTCATTCGCTCCGGGACTCAGGGAGATACGCAGTATTTT. The V gene is TRBV2, the J gene TRBJ2-3, with D possibly being TRBD2 (6 bases). This CDR3 contains 17 residues. Germline CDR1 reads SNHLY; CDR2 reads FYNNEI. The ends were cut back, 7 bases at V and 5 bases at J, with 25 bases in the middle.

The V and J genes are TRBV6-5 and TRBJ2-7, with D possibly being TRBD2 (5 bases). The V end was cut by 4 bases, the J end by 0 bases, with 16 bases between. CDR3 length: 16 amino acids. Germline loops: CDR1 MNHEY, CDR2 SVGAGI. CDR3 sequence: CASSSGGAENSYEQYF. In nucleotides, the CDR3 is TGTGCCAGCAGTTCTGGTGGAGCGGAGAACTCCTACGAGCAGTACTTC.

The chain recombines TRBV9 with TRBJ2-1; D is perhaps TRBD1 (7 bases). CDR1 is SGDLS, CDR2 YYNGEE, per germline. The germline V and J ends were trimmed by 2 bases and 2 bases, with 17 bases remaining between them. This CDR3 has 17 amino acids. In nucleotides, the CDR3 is TGTGCCAGCAGCGTCGAGGCCCAGGGGGGCGCCTACAATGAGCAGTTCTTC. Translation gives CASSVEAQGGAYNEQFF.